The 4 T cell receptor beta chains below come from one sample, sequenced in a study of cytomegalovirus exposure and HLA in healthy donors. Use of 60 Vbeta and 13 Jbeta primers characterized the PCR. Sequencing was performed with immunoSEQ multiplex PCR; in TCRdb, only in-frame clones are kept and a portion is missing. The repertoire holds 85,000 to 100,000 clones, with over 75% as singletons. The sequencing input was PBMCs. The receptor set was obtained from a girl aged 2-10 years in good health and CMV-seropositive.

The chain couples TRBV28 to TRBJ1-3; D possibly corresponds to TRBD1 (6 bases). CDR1 and CDR2 (germline): MDHEN, SYDVKM. The V and J ends lost 2 bases and 3 bases respectively, with 8 bases between them. The CDR3 covers 14 residues. CDR3 protein: CASSLQGSGNTIYF. Written as DNA, the CDR3 is TGTGCCAGCAGTTTACAGGGGAGTGGAAACACCATATATTTT.

V and J are TRBV19 and TRBJ2-7; D might be TRBD2 (5 bases). The CDR3 runs to 14 residues. Trimming stripped 8 bases from V and 3 bases from J, with 17 bases between. Germline CDR1 and CDR2: LNHDA and SQIVND (reference sequence). CDR3 nucleotide sequence: TGTGCCAGTCGTCCATCGCCTAGCCACTACGAGCAGTACTTC. Translation gives CASRPSPSHYEQYF. The whole variable domain, remainder taken from reference TRBV19 and TRBJ2-7, is DGGITQSPKYLFRKEGQNVTLSCEQNLNHDAMYWYRQDPGQGLRLIYYSQIVNDFQKGDIAEGYSVSREKKESFPLTVTSAQKNPTAFYLCASRPSPSHYEQYFGPGTRLTVT.

This sequence joins TRBV27 and TRBJ2-1, with 7 positions matching TRBD1. Germline lookup yields CDR1 MNHEY and CDR2 SMNVEV (reference sequence). V shed 6 bases and J 3 bases; nucleotides not matched to a gene: 11. CDR3 size: 16 residues. CDR3 residues: CASRTGSGSNYNEQFF. The CDR3 bases are TGTGCCAGCAGGACAGGGTCGGGATCAAACTACAATGAGCAGTTCTTC.

The chain combines TRBV7-8 with TRBJ2-2; possibly TRBD2 for D (6 bases). Germline assignment: CDR1 SGHVS and CDR2 FQNEAQ. This CDR3 is 18 amino acids long. V was clipped by 5 bases and J by 0 bases, with 19 bases between them. The CDR3 sequence is CASSPTARGRPNTGELFF. The CDR3, as DNA: TGTGCCAGCAGCCCAACTGCTAGAGGGAGGCCGAACACCGGGGAGCTGTTTTTT.